The rows below give T cell receptor beta chains drawn from one sample of a study of blood T cell repertoires in COVID-19. This table comes from immunoSEQ multiplex PCR, and its TCRdb copy is limited to in-frame clones, with some not included. The sample has 35,000 or so clones, roughly nine tenths seen once. Material for sequencing was peripheral blood. The receptors shown here come from a man aged 70 or older with acute or convalescent COVID-19. Both conserved end residues are part of each CDR3. The D gene is left open where the match is weak. Size is omitted from some rows. Given values are once, few, many or a class for expanded clones.

-	TRBV19	-	TRBJ1-5	TGTGCCAGTAGTGTCTCTAGGCAGCCCCAGCATTTT	CASSVSRQPQHF
TRBD2	TRBV3-1/TRBV3-2	-	TRBJ2-1	TGTGCCAGCAGCCGTCCGACCCTCGGACTAGCGGGAGCCTCCTACAATGAGCAGTTCTTC	CASSRPTLGLAGASYNEQFF
-	TRBV4-3	once	TRBJ1-5	TGCGCCAGCAGCCAGGGCAGGGGTTTGGGAAATCAGCCCCAGCATTTT	CASSQGRGLGNQPQHF
TRBD1	TRBV18	-	TRBJ1-1	TGTGCCAGCTCATCGATTGGACAGGGAGGCACTGAAGCTTTCTTT	CASSSIGQGGTEAFF
-	TRBV5-5	-	TRBJ1-1	TGTGCCAGCAGCTCAGCGGGGGAACGTAACACTGAAGCTTTCTTT	CASSSAGERNTEAFF
-	TRBV18	once	TRBJ2-5	TGTGCCAGCTCACTTGCGACAGTAGGAGAGACCCAGTACTTC	CASSLATVGETQYF
TRBD2	TRBV7-2	-	TRBJ2-7	TGTGCCAGCAGCCTTAACAGCGGGAGGGCCTACGAGCAGTACTTC	CASSLNSGRAYEQYF
TRBD1	TRBV7-3	-	TRBJ2-7	TGTGCCAGCAGCTTAATGGTGACAGGGATCAACGAGCAGTACTTC	CASSLMVTGINEQYF
-	TRBV7-2	-	TRBJ2-5	TGTGCCAGCAGCTTAGGAGGCAGGGCGACAGAGACCCAGTACTTC	CASSLGGRATETQYF
-	TRBV6-1	-	TRBJ2-1	TGTGCCAGCAGTGCCCTCCCAGGGGTCGGCTACAATGAGCAGTTCTTC	CASSALPGVGYNEQFF
TRBD1	TRBV2	-	TRBJ1-2	TGTGCCAGCAGTGAACTTAGTGGAGGGGACAGACAGCCCGGCTACACCTTC	CASSELSGGDRQPGYTF
TRBD1	TRBV7-9	-	TRBJ1-4	TGTGCCAGCAGCCCGAACCCCGGGACAGGGAAGAATAAACTGTTTTTT	CASSPNPGTGKNKLFF
-	TRBV7-9	-	TRBJ1-1	TGTGCCAGCAGCTTAGCGCGGGCAGACCCCACTGAAGCTTTCTTT	CASSLARADPTEAFF
TRBD2	TRBV6-5	-	TRBJ2-1	TGTGCCAGCCGACTAGCGGGAGAGGTCAATGAGCAGTTCTTC	CASRLAGEVNEQFF
-	TRBV2	-	TRBJ1-5	TGTGCCAGCAGTGTATGGGGGCATCAGCCCCAGCATTTT	CASSVWGHQPQHF
-	TRBV5-1	-	TRBJ1-4	TGCGCCAGCAGCCCGTATACAACTAATGAAAAACTGTTTTTT	CASSPYTTNEKLFF
-	TRBV5-1	-	TRBJ2-1	TGCGCCAGCAGCTTGGGACAGTACAATGAGCAGTTCTTC	CASSLGQYNEQFF
-	TRBV10-3	-	TRBJ2-7	TGTGCGACACAGGTGGGTTTGGGCGAGCAGTACTTC	CATQVGLGEQYF
-	TRBV6-5	-	TRBJ1-3	TGTGCCAGCAGACAGGTATTCTCTGGAAACACCATATATTTT	CASRQVFSGNTIYF
TRBD1	TRBV14	-	TRBJ2-2	TGTGCCAGCAGCCCCTCGGGGACAGGGGCCACCGGGGAGCTGTTTTTT	CASSPSGTGATGELFF
-	TRBV5-1	-	TRBJ2-3	TGCGCCAGCAGTCGGGGAAAGCCCACAGATACGCAGTATTTT	CASSRGKPTDTQYF
-	TRBV7-8	-	TRBJ2-3	TGTGCCAGCAGCCTACCTTCGGGCACAGATACGCAGTATTTT	CASSLPSGTDTQYF
TRBD2	TRBV25-1	-	TRBJ2-1	TGTGCCAGCAGGGAGGGGACTAGGCCCACGGATGAGCAGTTCTTC	CASREGTRPTDEQFF
TRBD2	TRBV5-6	-	TRBJ2-2	TGTGCCAGCAGCCCAGGACTAGCGGGAGGGCCCGGGGAGCTGTTTTTT	CASSPGLAGGPGELFF
-	TRBV19	-	TRBJ1-3	TGTGCCAGTAGGGGCCTGACCGACTCTGGAAACACCATATATTTT	CASRGLTDSGNTIYF
TRBD2	TRBV7-2	-	TRBJ2-1	TGTGCCAGCAGCTACGATATGGTGAGCGGACTAGCGGGAGACAAGTTCTTC	CASSYDMVSGLAGDKFF
TRBD1	TRBV12-3/TRBV12-4	-	TRBJ2-7	TGTGCCAGCAGGTTACAGGGGGCCCACGAGCAGTACTTC	CASRLQGAHEQYF
TRBD1	TRBV20-1	-	TRBJ1-2	TGCAGTGCTAGTTGGCGTACACGACAGGGGGTTAACTATGGCTACACCTTC	CSASWRTRQGVNYGYTF
TRBD1	TRBV25-1	-	TRBJ2-7	TGTGCCAGCACATCCGGGACAGGGTATTACTTC	CASTSGTGYYF
TRBD1	TRBV7-8	-	TRBJ2-2	TGTGCCAGCAGCTTCTATAACCGGGACAGGGCCGGGGAGCTGTTTTTT	CASSFYNRDRAGELFF
TRBD1	TRBV5-1	once	TRBJ2-3	TGCGCCAGCAGCCTCTTTGGCACAGGGGGCGGCACAGATACGCAGTATTTT	CASSLFGTGGGTDTQYF
TRBD1	TRBV27	-	TRBJ2-7	TGTGCCAGCAGTTCAGCACTGACAGGGGTCAACGAGCAGTACTTC	CASSSALTGVNEQYF
TRBD1	TRBV24-1	-	TRBJ2-3	TGTGCCATAGGGGGCCTCTTCACAGATACGCAGTATTTT	CAIGGLFTDTQYF
-	TRBV19	-	TRBJ2-7	TGTGCCAGTAGTGCGAGGGTTTCCTACGAGCAGTACTTC	CASSARVSYEQYF
-	TRBV18	-	TRBJ2-1	TGTGCCAGCTCACCTTCTCTCGACGGGGATGAGCAGTTCTTC	CASSPSLDGDEQFF
TRBD1	TRBV24-1	-	TRBJ1-5	TGTGCCACCAGTGAAGGACAGGGGGCCTATCAGCCCCAGCATTTT	CATSEGQGAYQPQHF
-	TRBV5-1	-	TRBJ2-1	TGCGCCAGCAGCCCTGAGCCCTCCTACAATGAGCAGTTCTTC	CASSPEPSYNEQFF
-	TRBV4-1	once	TRBJ1-1	TGCGCCAGCAGCCAAGTCGGGGTAGGGACTGAAGCTTTCTTT	CASSQVGVGTEAFF
TRBD1	TRBV27	-	TRBJ1-1	TGTGCCAGCAGTTTCCGTCCCGGGACAGGGGAGGCCACTGAAGCTTTCTTT	CASSFRPGTGEATEAFF
-	TRBV7-9	-	TRBJ1-4	TGTGCCAGCAGCTTCAGGGATGAAAAACTGTTTTTT	CASSFRDEKLFF
-	TRBV24-1	-	TRBJ2-1	TGTGCCACCGCCAGGGGCCAAAGAAAGTATGAGCAGTTCTTC	CATARGQRKYEQFF
TRBD1	TRBV4-2	-	TRBJ2-6	TGTGCCAGCAGCCACGGGACAGGGGTTGGCCCTGGGGCCAACGTCCTGACTTTC	CASSHGTGVGPGANVLTF